The subject of this entry is one T cell receptor beta chain. The table came from immunoSEQ multiplex PCR; TCRdb's copy has only in-frame clones and leaves some out. The sample includes 52,000 or so clones, approximately 94% of them seen just once. Germline CDR1 and CDR2: SGHTS and YDEGEE. CDR3 length: 14 amino acids. V lost 4 bases and J lost 4, with 11 bases in between. The data belong to a study of OX40 agonist ivuxolimab in advanced cancers. This chain links TRBV5-8 with TRBJ2-2; D is ambiguous. The specimen was CD4+ or CD8+ T cells sorted from blood, collected in a trial of the OX40 agonist ivuxolimab. This receptor was obtained from an adult with an advanced solid tumor such as melanoma, head and neck, liver or kidney cancer. The CDR3, as DNA: TGTGCCAGCAGCATGGGGATTACCACCGGGGAGCTGTTTTTT. Protein product: CASSMGITTGELFF.